Listed below are T cell receptor beta chains from one sample, sequenced in a study of Ad26.COV2.S vaccination and SARS-CoV-2 variants. Some clones are missing from TCRdb's copy, which holds only in-frame ones; the method was immunoSEQ multiplex PCR. The table includes around 400,000 clones, 90% detected once. Specimen: peripheral blood, collected in a trial of Ad26.COV2.S vaccine versus placebo. The origin of the receptors is a person between 18 and 60 years old who received the Ad26.COV2.S COVID-19 vaccine or a placebo. The CDR3 runs from the conserved cysteine through the conserved F or W. The D gene is left open where the match is weak. Some rows mark clone size as missing; the rest say once, few, many or name a class of expanded clone.

v_call	j_call	d_call	clone_size	cdr3_nt	cdr3_aa
TRBV4-3	TRBJ2-3	TRBD2	-	TGCGCCAGCAGCCAGAGGACTAGCGGGAGGGTAGCAACAGATACGCAGTATTTT	CASSQRTSGRVATDTQYF
TRBV4-3	TRBJ1-5	TRBD1	-	TGCGCCAGCAGTCTGGACAGGGGCCGCAATCAGCCCCAGCATTTT	CASSLDRGRNQPQHF
TRBV5-6	TRBJ2-2	-	-	TGTGCCAGCAGCTTGGTTTGGCCGAACACCGGGGAGCTGTTTTTT	CASSLVWPNTGELFF
TRBV10-3	TRBJ2-1	-	-	TGTGCCATCAGTTTAAGTCGGTACAATGAGCAGTTCTTC	CAISLSRYNEQFF
TRBV4-1	TRBJ2-7	TRBD2	few	TGCGCCAGCAGCCACCCTACTAGCGGTAATTACGAGCAGTACTTC	CASSHPTSGNYEQYF
TRBV3-1/TRBV3-2	TRBJ2-1	-	-	TGTGCCAGCAGCCAACTGGTGGCTATAAATGAGCAGTTCTTC	CASSQLVAINEQFF
TRBV3-1/TRBV3-2	TRBJ1-2	-	-	TGTGCCAGCAGCCAAGATAGGGGGACTTCCTCTAACTATGGCTACACCTTC	CASSQDRGTSSNYGYTF
TRBV30	TRBJ1-2	-	-	TGTGCCTGGAGTGTTGGGGGGACATCAAACCCTTTCGGCTATGGCTACACCTTC	CAWSVGGTSNPFGYGYTF
TRBV7-9	TRBJ1-1	-	-	TGTGCCAGCAGCCAACCCTCGTCTGGGGACACTGAAGCTTTCTTT	CASSQPSSGDTEAFF
TRBV30	TRBJ1-6	-	few	TGTGCCTGGAGGGCAGGATATTCACCCCTCCACTTT	CAWRAGYSPLHF
TRBV7-2	TRBJ1-2	TRBD1	-	TGTGCCAGCAGCCGCTCCGGGACAGGGAGAAGTGGTGGCTACACCTTC	CASSRSGTGRSGGYTF
TRBV7-6	TRBJ1-3	TRBD1	-	TGTGCCAGCAGCCCCCGGACAGGTGTATCCTCTGGAAACACCATATATTTT	CASSPRTGVSSGNTIYF
TRBV6-5	TRBJ1-1	TRBD1	-	TGTGCCAGCAGCTACCGCACGCAGGGGGGGACTGAAGCTTTCTTT	CASSYRTQGGTEAFF
TRBV28	TRBJ2-7	-	-	TGTGCCAGCAGTTTATATGCGGGAATGAGCTACGAGCAGTACTTC	CASSLYAGMSYEQYF
TRBV4-3	TRBJ2-7	-	-	TGCGCCAGCAGCCAAATAGGTAGCTCCTACGAGCAGTACTTC	CASSQIGSSYEQYF
TRBV4-3	TRBJ1-2	TRBD1	-	TGCGCCAGCAGCCAAGATTTCCAAATGGACAGGGTCTATGGCTACACCTTC	CASSQDFQMDRVYGYTF
TRBV14	TRBJ1-1	-	-	TGTGCCAGCAGCCAAGCCCCCGGGAGTACTGAAGCTTTCTTT	CASSQAPGSTEAFF
TRBV19	TRBJ1-5	-	-	TGTGCCAGTAGTATAGATCTTGGGGGGGGTGGCAATCAGCCCCAGCATTTT	CASSIDLGGGGNQPQHF
TRBV6-4	TRBJ2-7	-	-	TGTGCCAGCAGTGACGGGGCCATGGGCGACTTGTACGAGCAGTACTTC	CASSDGAMGDLYEQYF
TRBV7-2	TRBJ2-3	-	-	TGTGCCAGCAGCTTGTTTGAAGCAGATACGCAGTATTTT	CASSLFEADTQYF
TRBV5-4	TRBJ2-1	TRBD2	-	TGTGCCAGCAGACAAAGGGCCGCGCGGGAGGGAGTCTCCTACAATGAGCAGTTCTTC	CASRQRAAREGVSYNEQFF
TRBV25-1	TRBJ2-7	TRBD1	-	TGTGCCACCCCAAGTACCCGACAGGGCTCCGAGCAGTACTTC	CATPSTRQGSEQYF
TRBV7-6	TRBJ2-7	-	-	TGTGCCAGCAGCTTAGCGGCCAAGAGAGGGGGAAGCTACGAGCAGTACTTC	CASSLAAKRGGSYEQYF
TRBV7-9	TRBJ2-7	TRBD2	few	TGTGCCAGCAGCTGGACTAGCGGGAAGGAGTACTTC	CASSWTSGKEYF
TRBV28	TRBJ2-3	-	-	TGTGCCAGCAGTTTAAACACAGATACGCAGTATTTT	CASSLNTDTQYF